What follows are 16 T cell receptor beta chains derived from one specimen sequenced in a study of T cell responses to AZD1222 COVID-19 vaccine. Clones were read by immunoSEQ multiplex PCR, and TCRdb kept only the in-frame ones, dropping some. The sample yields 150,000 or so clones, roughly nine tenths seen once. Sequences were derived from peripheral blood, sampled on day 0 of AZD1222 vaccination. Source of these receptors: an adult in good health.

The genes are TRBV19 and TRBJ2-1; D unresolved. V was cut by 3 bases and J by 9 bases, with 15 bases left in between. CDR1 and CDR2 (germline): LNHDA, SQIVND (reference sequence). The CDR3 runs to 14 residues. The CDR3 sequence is CASSILGTKGEQFF. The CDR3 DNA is TGTGCCAGTAGTATTCTCGGTACGAAGGGTGAGCAGTTCTTC. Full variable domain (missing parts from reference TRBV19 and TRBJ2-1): DGGITQSPKYLFRKEGQNVTLSCEQNLNHDAMYWYRQDPGQGLRLIYYSQIVNDFQKGDIAEGYSVSREKKESFPLTVTSAQKNPTAFYLCASSILGTKGEQFFGPGTRLTVL.

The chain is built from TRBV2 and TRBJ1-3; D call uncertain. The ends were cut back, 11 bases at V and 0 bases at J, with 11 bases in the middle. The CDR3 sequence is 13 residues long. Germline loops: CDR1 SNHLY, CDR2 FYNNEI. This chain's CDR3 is CAGATSSGNTIYF. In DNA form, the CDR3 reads TGTGCCGGCGCGACGAGCTCTGGAAACACCATATATTTT.

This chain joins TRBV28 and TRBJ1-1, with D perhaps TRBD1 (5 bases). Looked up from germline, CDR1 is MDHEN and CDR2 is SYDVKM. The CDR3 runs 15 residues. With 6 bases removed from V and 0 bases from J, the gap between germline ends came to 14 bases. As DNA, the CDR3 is TGTGCCAGCAGCGGCAGAGGGGTAATGAACACTGAAGCTTTCTTT. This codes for CASSGRGVMNTEAFF.

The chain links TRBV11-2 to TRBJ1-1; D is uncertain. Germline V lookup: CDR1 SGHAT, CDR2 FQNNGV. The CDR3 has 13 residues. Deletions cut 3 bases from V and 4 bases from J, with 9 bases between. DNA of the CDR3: TGTGCCAGCAGCTTGGGTAGCGGCACTGAAGCTTTCTTT. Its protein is CASSLGSGTEAFF.

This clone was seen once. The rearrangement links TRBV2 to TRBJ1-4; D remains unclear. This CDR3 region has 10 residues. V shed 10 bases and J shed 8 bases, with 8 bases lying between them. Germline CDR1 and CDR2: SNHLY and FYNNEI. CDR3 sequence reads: CATDGEKLFF. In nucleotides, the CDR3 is TGTGCCACCGATGGCGAAAAACTGTTTTTT.

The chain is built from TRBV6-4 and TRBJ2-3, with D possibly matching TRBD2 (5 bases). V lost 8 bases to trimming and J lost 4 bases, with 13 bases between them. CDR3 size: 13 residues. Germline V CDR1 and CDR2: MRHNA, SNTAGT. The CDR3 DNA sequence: TGTGCCAGCGCAAGGACTGAGGCAGATACGCAGTATTTT. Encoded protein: CASARTEADTQYF.

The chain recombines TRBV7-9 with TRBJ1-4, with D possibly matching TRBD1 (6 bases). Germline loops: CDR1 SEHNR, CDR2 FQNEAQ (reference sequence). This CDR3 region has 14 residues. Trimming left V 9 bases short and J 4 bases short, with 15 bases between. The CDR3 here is CASTVAGDNEKLFF. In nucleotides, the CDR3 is TGTGCCAGTACCGTCGCAGGGGATAATGAAAAACTGTTTTTT.

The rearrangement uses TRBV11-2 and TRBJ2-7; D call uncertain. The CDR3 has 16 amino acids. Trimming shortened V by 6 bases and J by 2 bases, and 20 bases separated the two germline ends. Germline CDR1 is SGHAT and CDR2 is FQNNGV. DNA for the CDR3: TGTGCCAGCAGATCGCTTCGTGGGTCCGCGACCTACGAGCAGTACTTC. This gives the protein CASRSLRGSATYEQYF.

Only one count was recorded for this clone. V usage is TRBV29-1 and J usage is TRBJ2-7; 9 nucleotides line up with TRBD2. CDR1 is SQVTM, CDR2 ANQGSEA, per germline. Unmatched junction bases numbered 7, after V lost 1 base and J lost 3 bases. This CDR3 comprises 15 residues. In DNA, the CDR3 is TGCAGCGTTGAAGGCTCGGGACTAGCTGGCTACGAGCAGTACTTC. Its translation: CSVEGSGLAGYEQYF.

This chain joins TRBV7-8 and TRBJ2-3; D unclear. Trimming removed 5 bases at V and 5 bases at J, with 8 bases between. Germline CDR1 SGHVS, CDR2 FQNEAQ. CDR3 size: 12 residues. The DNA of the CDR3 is TGTGCCAGCAGCCACGGGCAAGATACGCAGTATTTT. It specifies CASSHGQDTQYF. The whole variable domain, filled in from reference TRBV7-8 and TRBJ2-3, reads GAGVSQSPRYKVAKRGQDVALRCDPISGHVSLFWYQQALGQGPEFLTYFQNEAQLDKSGLPSDRFFAERPEGSVSTLKIQRTQQEDSAVYLCASSHGQDTQYFGPGTRLTVL.

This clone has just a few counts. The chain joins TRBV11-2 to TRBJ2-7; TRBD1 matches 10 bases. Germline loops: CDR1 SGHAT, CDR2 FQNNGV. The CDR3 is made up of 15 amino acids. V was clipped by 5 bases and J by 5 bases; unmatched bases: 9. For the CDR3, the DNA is TGTGCCAGCAGCCCGGTTGGAGGGACAGGGGACGAGCAGTACTTC. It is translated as CASSPVGGTGDEQYF.

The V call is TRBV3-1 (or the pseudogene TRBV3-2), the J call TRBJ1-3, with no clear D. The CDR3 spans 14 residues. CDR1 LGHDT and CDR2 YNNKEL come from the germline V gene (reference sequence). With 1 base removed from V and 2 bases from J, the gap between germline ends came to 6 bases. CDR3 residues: CASSQGFAGNTIYF. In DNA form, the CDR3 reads TGTGCCAGCAGCCAAGGGTTTGCTGGAAACACCATATATTTT.

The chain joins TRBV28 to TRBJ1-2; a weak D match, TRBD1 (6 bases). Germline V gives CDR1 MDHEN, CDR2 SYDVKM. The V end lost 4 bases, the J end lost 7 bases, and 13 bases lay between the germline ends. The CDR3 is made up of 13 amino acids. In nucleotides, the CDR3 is TGTGCCAGCAGTTCGGGGGGCTGGGGTGGCTACACCTTC. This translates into CASSSGGWGGYTF.

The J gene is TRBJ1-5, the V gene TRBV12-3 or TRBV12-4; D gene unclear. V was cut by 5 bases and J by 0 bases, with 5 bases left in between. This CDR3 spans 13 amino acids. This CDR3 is CASSANSNQPQHF. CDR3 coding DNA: TGTGCCAGCAGTGCGAATAGCAATCAGCCCCAGCATTTT.

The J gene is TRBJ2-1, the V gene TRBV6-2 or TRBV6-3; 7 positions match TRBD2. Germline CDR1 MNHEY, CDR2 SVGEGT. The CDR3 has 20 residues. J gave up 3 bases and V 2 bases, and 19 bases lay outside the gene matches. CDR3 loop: CASSYDRGVGRGDRYNEQFF. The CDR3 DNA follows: TGTGCCAGCAGTTACGATCGGGGGGTCGGTCGAGGGGATCGCTACAATGAGCAGTTCTTC.

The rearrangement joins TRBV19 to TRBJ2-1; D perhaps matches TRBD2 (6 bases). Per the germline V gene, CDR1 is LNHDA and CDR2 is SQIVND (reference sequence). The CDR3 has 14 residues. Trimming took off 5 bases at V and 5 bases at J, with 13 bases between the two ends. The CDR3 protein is CASSQAGRNNEQFF. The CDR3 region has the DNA TGTGCCAGTAGTCAGGCGGGGAGAAACAATGAGCAGTTCTTC.